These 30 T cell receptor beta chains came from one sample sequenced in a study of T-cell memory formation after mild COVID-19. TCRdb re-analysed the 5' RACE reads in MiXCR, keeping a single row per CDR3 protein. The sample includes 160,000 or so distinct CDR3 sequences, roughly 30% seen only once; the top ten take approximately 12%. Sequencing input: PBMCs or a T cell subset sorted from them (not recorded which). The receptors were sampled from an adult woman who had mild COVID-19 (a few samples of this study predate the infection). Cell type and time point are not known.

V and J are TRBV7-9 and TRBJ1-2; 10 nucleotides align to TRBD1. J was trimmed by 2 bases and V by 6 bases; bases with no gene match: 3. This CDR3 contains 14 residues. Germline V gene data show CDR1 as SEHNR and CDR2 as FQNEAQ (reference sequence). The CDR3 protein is CASSSGQGNYGYTF. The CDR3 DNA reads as TGTGCCAGCAGTTCGGGACAGGGGAACTATGGCTACACCTTC.

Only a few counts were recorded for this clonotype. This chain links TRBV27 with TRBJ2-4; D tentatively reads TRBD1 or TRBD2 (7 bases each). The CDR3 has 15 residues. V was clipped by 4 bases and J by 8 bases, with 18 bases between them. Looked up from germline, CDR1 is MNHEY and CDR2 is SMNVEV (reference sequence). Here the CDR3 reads CASSSPQGGADIQYF. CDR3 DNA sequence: TGTGCCAGCAGTTCCCCCCAGGGGGGGGCGGACATTCAGTACTTC.

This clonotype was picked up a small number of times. CDR3 sequence: CASSQGTSGSSRSQYF. The CDR3 DNA is TGCGCCAGCAGCCAGGGGACTAGCGGGAGTTCACGGTCGCAGTATTTT. The V and J genes are TRBV4-3 and TRBJ2-3; 14 nucleotides align to TRBD2. Germline CDR1 reads LGHNA; CDR2 reads YSLEER. With V trimmed by 3 bases and J by 10 bases, 9 bases remained unmatched. This CDR3 has 16 residues.

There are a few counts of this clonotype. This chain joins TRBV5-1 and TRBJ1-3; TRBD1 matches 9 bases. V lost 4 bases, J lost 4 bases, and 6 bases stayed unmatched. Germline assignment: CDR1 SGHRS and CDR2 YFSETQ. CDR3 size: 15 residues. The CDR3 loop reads CASSIQGAEGNTIYF. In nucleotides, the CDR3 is TGCGCCAGCAGCATACAGGGGGCCGAAGGAAACACCATATATTTT. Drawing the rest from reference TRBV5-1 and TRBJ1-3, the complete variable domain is KAGVTQTPRYLIKTRGQQVTLSCSPISGHRSVSWYQQTPGQGLQFLFEYFSETQRNKGNFPGRFSGRQFSNSRSEMNVSTLELGDSALYLCASSIQGAEGNTIYFGEGSWLTVV.

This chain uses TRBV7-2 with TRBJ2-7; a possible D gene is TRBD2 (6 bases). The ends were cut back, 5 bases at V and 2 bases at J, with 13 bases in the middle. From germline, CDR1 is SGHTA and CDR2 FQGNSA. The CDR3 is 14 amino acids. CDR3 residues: CASSVSGPPYEQYF. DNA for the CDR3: TGTGCCAGCAGCGTTAGCGGACCACCCTACGAGCAGTACTTC.

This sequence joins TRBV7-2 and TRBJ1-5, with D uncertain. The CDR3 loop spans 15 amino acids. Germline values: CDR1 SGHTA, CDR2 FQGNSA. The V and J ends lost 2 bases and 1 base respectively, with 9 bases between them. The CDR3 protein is CASSLTVASNQPQHF. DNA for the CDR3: TGTGCCAGCAGCTTAACAGTGGCAAGCAATCAGCCCCAGCATTTT.

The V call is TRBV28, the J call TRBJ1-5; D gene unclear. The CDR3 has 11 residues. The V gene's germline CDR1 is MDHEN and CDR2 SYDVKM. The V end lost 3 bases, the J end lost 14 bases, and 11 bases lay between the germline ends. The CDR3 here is CASSFGKAEHF. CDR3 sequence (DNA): TGTGCCAGCAGTTTCGGCAAGGCGGAGCATTTT.

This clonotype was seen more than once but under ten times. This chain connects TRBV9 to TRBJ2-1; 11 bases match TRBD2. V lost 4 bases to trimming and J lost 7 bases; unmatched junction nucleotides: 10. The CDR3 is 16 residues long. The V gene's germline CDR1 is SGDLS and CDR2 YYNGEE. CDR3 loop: CASSSLAGGLMNEQFF. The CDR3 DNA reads TGTGCCAGCAGCTCCTTAGCGGGGGGGCTAATGAATGAGCAGTTCTTC.

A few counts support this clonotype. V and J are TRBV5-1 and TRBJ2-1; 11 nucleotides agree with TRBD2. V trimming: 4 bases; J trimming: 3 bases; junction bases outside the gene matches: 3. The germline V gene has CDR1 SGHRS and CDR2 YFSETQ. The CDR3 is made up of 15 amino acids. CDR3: CASSRLAGSYNEQFF. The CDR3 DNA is TGCGCCAGCAGCCGACTAGCGGGAAGCTACAATGAGCAGTTCTTC.

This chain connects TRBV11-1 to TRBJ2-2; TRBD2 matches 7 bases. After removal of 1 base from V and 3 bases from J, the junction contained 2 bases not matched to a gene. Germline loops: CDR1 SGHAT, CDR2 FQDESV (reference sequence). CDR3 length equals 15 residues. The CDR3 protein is CASSLGGGYTGELFF. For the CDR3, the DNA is TGTGCCAGCAGCTTAGGCGGGGGTTACACCGGGGAGCTGTTTTTT. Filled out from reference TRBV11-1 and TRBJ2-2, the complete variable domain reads EAEVAQSPRYKITEKSQAVAFWCDPISGHATLYWYRQILGQGPELLVQFQDESVVDDSQLPKDRFSAERLKGVDSTLKIQPAELGDSAMYLCASSLGGGYTGELFFGEGSRLTVL.

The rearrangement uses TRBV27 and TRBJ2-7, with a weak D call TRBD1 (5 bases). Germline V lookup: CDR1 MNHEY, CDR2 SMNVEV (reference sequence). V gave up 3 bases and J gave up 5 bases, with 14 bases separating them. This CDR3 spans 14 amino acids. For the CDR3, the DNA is TGTGCCAGCAGTTTCTTCCGGACAACCGACGAGCAGTACTTC. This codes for CASSFFRTTDEQYF.

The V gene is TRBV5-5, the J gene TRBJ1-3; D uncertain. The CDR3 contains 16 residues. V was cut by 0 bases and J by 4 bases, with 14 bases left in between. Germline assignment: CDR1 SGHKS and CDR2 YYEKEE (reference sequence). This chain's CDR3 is CASSLVGSGKGNTIYF. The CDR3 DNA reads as TGTGCCAGCAGCTTGGTTGGGAGCGGAAAGGGAAACACCATATATTTT.

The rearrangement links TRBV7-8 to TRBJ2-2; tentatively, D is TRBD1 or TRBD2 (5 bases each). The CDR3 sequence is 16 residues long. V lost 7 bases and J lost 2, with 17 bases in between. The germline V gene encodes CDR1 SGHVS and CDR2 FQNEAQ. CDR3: CASTRGRGQNTGELFF. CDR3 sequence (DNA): TGTGCCAGCACCCGCGGACGGGGCCAAAACACCGGGGAGCTGTTTTTT.

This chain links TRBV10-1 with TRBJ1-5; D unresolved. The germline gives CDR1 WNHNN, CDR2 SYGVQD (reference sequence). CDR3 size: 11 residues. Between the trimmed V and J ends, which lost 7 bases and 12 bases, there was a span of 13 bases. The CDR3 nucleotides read TGCGCCAGCACCTCCATCGGAGGCCAGCATTTT. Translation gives CASTSIGGQHF.

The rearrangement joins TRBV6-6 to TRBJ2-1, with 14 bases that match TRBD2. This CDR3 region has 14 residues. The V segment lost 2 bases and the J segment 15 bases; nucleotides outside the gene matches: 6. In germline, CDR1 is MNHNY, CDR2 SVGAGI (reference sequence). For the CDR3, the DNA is TGTGCCAGCAGTTACGCGGGACTAGCGGGAGACCGGTTCTTC. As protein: CASSYAGLAGDRFF.

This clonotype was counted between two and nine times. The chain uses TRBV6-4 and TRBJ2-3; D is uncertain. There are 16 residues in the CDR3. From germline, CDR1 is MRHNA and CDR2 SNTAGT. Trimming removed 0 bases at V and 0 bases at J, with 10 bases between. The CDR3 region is CASSDSSAASTDTQYF. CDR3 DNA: TGTGCCAGCAGTGACTCGAGCGCCGCCAGCACAGATACGCAGTATTTT.

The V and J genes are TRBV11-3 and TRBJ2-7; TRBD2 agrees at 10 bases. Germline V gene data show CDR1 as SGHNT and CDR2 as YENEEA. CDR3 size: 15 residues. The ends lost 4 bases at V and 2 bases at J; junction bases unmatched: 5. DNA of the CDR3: TGTGCCAGCAGCTCCCCGCTAGCGGGAGCCTACGAGCAGTACTTC. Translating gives CASSSPLAGAYEQYF.

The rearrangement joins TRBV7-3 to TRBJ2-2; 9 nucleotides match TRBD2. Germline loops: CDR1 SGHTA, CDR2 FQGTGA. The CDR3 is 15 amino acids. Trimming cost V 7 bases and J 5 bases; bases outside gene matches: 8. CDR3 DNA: TGTGCCAGCACTGCGGGGCTAGCGGGGACCGGGGAGCTGTTTTTT. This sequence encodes CASTAGLAGTGELFF.

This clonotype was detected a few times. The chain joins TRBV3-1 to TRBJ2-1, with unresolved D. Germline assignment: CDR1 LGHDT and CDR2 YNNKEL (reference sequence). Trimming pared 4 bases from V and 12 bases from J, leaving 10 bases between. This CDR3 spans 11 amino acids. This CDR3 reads CASSREGWQFF. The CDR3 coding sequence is TGTGCCAGCAGCCGCGAAGGCTGGCAGTTCTTC.

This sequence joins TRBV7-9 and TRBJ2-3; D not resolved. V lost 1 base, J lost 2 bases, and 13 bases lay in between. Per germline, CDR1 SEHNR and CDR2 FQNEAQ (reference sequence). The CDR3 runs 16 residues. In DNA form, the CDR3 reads TGTGCCAGCAGCTTAGTTGTAGTTGGGAACACAGATACGCAGTATTTT. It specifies CASSLVVVGNTDTQYF.

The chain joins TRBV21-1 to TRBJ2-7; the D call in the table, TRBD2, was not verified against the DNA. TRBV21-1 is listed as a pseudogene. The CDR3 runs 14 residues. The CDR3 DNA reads TGTGCCAGCAGCAAGGGAACAGGGAGGGACGAGCAGTACTTC. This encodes CASSKGTGRDEQYF.

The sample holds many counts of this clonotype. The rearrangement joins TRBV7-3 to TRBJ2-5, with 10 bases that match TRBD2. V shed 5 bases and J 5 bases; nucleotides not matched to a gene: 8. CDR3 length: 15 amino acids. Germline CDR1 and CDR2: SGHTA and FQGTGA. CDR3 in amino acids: CASSEIGTSDETQYF. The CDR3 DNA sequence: TGTGCCAGCAGCGAGATCGGGACTAGCGACGAGACCCAGTACTTC.

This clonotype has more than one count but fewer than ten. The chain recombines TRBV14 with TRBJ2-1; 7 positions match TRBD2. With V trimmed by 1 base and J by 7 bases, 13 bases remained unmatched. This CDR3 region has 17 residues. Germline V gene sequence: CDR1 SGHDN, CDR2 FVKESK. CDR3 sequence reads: CASSQVGTSEVGNEQFF. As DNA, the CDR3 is TGTGCCAGCAGCCAAGTGGGAACTAGCGAGGTCGGGAATGAGCAGTTCTTC.

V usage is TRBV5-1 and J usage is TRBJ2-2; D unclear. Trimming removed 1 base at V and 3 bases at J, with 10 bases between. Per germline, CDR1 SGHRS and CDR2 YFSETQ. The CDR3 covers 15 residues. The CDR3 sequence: CASSLFDRDTGELFF. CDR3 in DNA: TGCGCCAGCAGCTTGTTCGACCGAGACACCGGGGAGCTGTTTTTT.

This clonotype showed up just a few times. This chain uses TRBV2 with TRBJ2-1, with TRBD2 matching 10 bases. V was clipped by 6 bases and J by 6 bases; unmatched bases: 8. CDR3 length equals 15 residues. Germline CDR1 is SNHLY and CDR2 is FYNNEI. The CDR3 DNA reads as TGTGCCAGCAGAGACCTAAGCGGGGGGGCCAATGAGCAGTTCTTC. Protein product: CASRDLSGGANEQFF.

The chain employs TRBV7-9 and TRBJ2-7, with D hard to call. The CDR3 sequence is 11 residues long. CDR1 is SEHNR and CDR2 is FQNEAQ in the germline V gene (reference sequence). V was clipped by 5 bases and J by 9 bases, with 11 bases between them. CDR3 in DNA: TGTGCCAGCAGCCACACGCAGGTGCAGTACTTC. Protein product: CASSHTQVQYF.

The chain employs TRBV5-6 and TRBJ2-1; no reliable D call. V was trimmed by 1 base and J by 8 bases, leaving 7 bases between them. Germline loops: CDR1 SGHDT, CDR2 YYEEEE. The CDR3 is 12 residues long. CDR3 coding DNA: TGTGCCAGCAGCTTGTCAGAACATGAGCAGTTCTTC. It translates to CASSLSEHEQFF.

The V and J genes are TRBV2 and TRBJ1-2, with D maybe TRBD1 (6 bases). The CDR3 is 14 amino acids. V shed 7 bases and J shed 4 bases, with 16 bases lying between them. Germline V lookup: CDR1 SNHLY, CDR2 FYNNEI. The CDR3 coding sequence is TGTGCCAGCAATCCGGCAGGGGCAATCTATGGCTACACCTTC. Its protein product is CASNPAGAIYGYTF.

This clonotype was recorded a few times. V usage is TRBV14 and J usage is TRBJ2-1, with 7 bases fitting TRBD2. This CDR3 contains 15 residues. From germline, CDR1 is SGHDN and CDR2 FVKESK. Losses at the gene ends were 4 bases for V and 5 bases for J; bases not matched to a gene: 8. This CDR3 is CASSPWGGRHNEQFF. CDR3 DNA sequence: TGTGCCAGCAGCCCTTGGGGGGGGAGACACAATGAGCAGTTCTTC.

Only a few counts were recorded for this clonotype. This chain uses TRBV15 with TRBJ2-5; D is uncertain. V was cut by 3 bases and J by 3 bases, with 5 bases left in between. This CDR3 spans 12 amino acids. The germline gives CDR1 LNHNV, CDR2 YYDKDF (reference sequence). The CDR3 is CATSRIEETQYF. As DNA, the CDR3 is TGTGCCACCAGCAGGATTGAAGAGACCCAGTACTTC.